This T cell receptor (beta chain) was sequenced in a study of response to subunit inactivated influenza vaccine (dated by TCRdb to the late 2010s). In the study overall: Deep quantitative T cell receptor repertoire profiling was used in the study to track responses to a trivalent subunit inactivated influenza vaccine. Broader findings and caveats from the paper: According to the authors, only a limited number of new T cells may be recruited by each seasonal influenza vaccination.

Libraries came from RT-PCR. TCRdb names Illumina HiSeq 2500 as the instrument used. The public reads were run again by TCRdb, first through fastp at Q25 and then through MiXCR, and only productive beta chains were kept. Identical CDR3 protein sequences are pooled into one entry, listed with their most common genes and DNA. Recorded for this sample are around 540,000 distinct CDR3 sequences; 12% of them occurred a single time. The top ten hold more than 8.5% of the sample. This clonotype was seen at least ten times. It lacks a known antigen. No base quality information exists; no much larger clone differs at one position. The sample was PBMCs from blood, taken on the day of vaccination. The clonotype originates from a man aged 50 to 60 who received an inactivated influenza vaccine. Donor details come from another sample of the same person, matched by shared clones.

For the CDR3, the sequence is CASSLQGGTGELFF. The sequence in DNA is TGCGCCAGCAGCTTACAGGGAGGGACCGGGGAGCTGTTTTTT. The chain joins TRBV5-1 to TRBJ2-2, and possibly TRBD2, on 7 matching bases. The CDR3 contains 14 residues, cysteine and phenylalanine counted. Only CDR3 DNA is held: 42 bases, read in frame from base 1. Trimming takes 2 bases from V and 5 bases from J, and the germline ends sit 10 bases apart. From the germline V gene, CDR1 is SGHRS and CDR2 is YFSETQ.